The entry below gives a single TCR beta chain sequence along with its context. This CDR3 is 16 amino acids long. The germline CDR1 and CDR2 sequences are SEHNR and FQNEAQ (reference sequence). J was trimmed by 2 bases and V by 5 bases; bases with no gene match: 6. These data belong to a study of control samples from healthy donors and cancer patients. Assay used: immunoSEQ multiplex PCR; TCRdb lists only in-frame clones, some missing. This sample yields 150,000 to 200,000 clones, of which around 90% are seen a single time; approximately 1.5% belongs to the top ten. What was sequenced was blood. The clonotype originates from a man aged 25 to 45 in good health. The V gene is TRBV7-9, the J gene TRBJ2-7; 13 bases align to TRBD2. CDR3 DNA: TGTGCCAGCAGCCCCGGGACTAGCGGGGCGGCCTACGAGCAGTACTTC. Translation: CASSPGTSGAAYEQYF.